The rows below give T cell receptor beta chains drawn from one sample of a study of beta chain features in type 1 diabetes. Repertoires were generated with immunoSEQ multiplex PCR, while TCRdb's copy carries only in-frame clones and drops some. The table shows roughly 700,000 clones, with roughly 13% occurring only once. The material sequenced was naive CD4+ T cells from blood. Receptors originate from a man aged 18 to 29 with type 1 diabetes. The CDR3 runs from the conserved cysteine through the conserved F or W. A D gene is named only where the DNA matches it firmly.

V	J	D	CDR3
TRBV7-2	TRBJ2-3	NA	CASSLMAGNTDTQYF
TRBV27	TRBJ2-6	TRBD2	CASTELGGTGANVLTF
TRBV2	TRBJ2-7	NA	CASTFRDYEQYF
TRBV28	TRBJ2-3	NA	CASSDPQGGTQYF
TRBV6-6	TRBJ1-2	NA	CASTSFEGHSYGYTF
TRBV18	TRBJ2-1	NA	CASSRDASYNEQFF
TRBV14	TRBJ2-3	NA	CASSQVSWYVDTQYF
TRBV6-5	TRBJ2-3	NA	CASSYSVFSTDTQYF
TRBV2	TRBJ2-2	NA	CASSGSEAGELFF
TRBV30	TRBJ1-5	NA	CAWSVRSPSPNQPQHF
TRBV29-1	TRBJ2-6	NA	CSVEDTVSGANVLTF
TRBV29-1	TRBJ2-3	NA	CSVDGLDTQYF
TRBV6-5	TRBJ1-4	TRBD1	CATAGQFNSNEKLFF
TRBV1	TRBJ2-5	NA	CTSSMGGRIPQETQYF
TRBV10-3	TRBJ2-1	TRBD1	CASRQGPNNEQFF
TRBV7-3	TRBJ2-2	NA	CASSLVGLSNTGELFF
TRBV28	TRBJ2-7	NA	CASSSGREQYF
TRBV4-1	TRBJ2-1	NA	CASSSPVLSSYNEQFF
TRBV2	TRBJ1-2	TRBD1	CASRRDSANYGYTF
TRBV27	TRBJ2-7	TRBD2	CASSLTSGGLYYEQYF
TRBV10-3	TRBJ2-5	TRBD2	CAISPTIAGAAGTQYF
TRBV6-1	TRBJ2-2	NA	CATVRHLNEELFF
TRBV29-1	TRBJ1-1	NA	CSVENTLNTEAFF
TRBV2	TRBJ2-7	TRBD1	CASSETSRGRQEQYF
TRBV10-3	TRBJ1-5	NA	CATTWEGFGQPQHF
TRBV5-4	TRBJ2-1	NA	CASSLGPVPEQFF
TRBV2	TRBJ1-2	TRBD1	CASSAQGQGSGYTF
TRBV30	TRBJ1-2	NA	CACTPMVVFNYGYTF
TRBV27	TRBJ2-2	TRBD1	CASSFLTGGSGELFF
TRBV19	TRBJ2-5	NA	CAKHPPGAARVVQETQYF
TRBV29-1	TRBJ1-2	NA	CSVGLQERGGYTF